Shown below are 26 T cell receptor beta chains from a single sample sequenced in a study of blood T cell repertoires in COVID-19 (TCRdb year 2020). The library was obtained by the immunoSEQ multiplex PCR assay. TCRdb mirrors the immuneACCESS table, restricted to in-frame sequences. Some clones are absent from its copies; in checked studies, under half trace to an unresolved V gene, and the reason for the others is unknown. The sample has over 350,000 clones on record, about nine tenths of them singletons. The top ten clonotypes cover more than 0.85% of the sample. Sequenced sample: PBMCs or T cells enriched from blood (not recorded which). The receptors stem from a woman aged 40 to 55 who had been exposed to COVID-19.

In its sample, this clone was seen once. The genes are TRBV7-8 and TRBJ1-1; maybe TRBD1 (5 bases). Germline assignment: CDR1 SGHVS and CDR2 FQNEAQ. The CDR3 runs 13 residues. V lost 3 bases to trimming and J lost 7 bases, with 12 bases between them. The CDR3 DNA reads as TGTGCCAGCAGCTTCGACAGAAACCTTGAAGCTTTCTTT. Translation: CASSFDRNLEAFF.

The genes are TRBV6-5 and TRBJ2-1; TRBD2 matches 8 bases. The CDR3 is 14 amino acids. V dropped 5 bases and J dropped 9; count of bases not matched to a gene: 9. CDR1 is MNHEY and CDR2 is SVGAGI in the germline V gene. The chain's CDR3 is CASSPRTSSAEQFF. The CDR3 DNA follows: TGTGCCAGCAGTCCGAGGACTAGCTCGGCTGAGCAGTTCTTC.

This CDR3 reads CASSGGTGGMLRNQPQHF. CDR3 bases: TGTGCCAGCAGTGGCGGGACAGGGGGAATGCTGAGGAATCAGCCCCAGCATTTT. The J gene is TRBJ1-5, the V gene TRBV6-2 or TRBV6-3, with 11 bases lining up with TRBD1. CDR1 is MNHEY, CDR2 SVGEGT, per germline. The CDR3 is 18 residues long. V shed 5 bases, J shed 4 bases, and the junction held 13 bases outside the gene matches.

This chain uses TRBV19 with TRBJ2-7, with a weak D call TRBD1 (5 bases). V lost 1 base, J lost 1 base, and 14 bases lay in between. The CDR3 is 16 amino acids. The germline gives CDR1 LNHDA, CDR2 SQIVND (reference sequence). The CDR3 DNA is TGTGCCAGTAGTATAGTGTCGCAGGGATCGTCCTACGAGCAGTACTTC. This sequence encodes CASSIVSQGSSYEQYF.

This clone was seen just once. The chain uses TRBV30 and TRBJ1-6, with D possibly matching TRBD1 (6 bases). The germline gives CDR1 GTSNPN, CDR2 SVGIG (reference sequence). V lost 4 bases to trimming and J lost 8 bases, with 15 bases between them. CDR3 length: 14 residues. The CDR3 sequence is CAWMWGRGDSPLHF. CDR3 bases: TGTGCCTGGATGTGGGGCAGGGGAGATTCACCCCTCCACTTT. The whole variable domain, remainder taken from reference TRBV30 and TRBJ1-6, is SQTIHQWPATLVQPVGSPLSLECTVEGTSNPNLYWYRQAAGRGLQLLFYSVGIGQISSEVPQNLSASRPQDRQFILSSKKLLLSDSGFYLCAWMWGRGDSPLHFGNGTRLTVT.

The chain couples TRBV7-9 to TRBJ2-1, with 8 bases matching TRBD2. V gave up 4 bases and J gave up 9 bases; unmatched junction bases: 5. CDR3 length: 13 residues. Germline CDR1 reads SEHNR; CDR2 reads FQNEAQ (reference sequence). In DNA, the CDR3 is TGTGCCAGCAGCTCCACAGCGGGAGCTGAGCAGTTCTTC. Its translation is CASSSTAGAEQFF.

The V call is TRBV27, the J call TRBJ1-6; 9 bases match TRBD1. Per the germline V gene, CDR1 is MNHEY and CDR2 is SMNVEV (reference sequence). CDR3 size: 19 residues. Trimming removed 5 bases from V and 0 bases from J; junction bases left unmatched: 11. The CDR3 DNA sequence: TGTGCCAGCAGTGGATACCGAGGACAGGGGAGCTCCTATAATTCACCCCTCCACTTT. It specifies CASSGYRGQGSSYNSPLHF.

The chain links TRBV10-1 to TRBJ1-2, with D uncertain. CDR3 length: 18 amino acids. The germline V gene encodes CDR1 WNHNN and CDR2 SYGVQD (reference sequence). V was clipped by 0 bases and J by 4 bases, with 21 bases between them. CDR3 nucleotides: TGCGCCAGCAGTGAGTCGATCGGGGTTCCGGGGTTCGGCTATGGCTACACCTTC. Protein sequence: CASSESIGVPGFGYGYTF.

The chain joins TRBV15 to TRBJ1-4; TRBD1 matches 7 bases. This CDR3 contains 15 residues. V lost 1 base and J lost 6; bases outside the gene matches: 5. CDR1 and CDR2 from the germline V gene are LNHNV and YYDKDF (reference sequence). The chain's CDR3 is CATSRGRGPDEKLFF. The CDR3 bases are TGTGCCACCAGCAGAGGTAGGGGGCCCGATGAAAAACTGTTTTTT. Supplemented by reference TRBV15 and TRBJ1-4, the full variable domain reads DAMVIQNPRYQVTQFGKPVTLSCSQTLNHNVMYWYQQKSSQAPKLLFHYYDKDFNNEADTPDNFQSRRPNTSFCFLDIRSPGLGDTAMYLCATSRGRGPDEKLFFGSGTQLSVL.

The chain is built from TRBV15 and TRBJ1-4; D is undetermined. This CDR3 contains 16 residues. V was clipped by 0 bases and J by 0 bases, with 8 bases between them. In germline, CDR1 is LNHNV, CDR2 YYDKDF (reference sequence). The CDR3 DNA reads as TGTGCCACCAGCAGAGATCCCATTGCAACTAATGAAAAACTGTTTTTT. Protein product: CATSRDPIATNEKLFF.

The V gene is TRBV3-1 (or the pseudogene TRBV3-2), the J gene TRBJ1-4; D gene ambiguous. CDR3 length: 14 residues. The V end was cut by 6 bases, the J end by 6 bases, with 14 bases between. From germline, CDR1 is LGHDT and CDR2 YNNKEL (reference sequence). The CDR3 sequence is CASSPAGTDEKLFF. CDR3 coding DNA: TGTGCCAGCAGTCCCGCGGGTACGGATGAAAAACTGTTTTTT.

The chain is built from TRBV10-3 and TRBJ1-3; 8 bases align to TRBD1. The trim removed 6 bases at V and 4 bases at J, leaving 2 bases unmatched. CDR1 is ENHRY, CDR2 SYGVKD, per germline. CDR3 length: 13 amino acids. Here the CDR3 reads CAIRAGGGNTIYF. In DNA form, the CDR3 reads TGTGCCATCAGGGCAGGGGGCGGAAACACCATATATTTT.

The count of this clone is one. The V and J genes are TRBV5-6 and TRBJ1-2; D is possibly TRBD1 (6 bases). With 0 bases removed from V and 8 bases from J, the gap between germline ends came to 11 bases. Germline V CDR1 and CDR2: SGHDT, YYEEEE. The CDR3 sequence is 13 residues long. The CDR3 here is CASSLGQVSGYTF. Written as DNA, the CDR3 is TGTGCCAGCAGCTTGGGACAGGTGTCCGGCTACACCTTC.

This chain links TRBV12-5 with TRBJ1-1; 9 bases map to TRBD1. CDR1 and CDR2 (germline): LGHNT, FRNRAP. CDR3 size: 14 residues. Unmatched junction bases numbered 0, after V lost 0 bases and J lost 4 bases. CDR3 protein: CASGLVDRGTEAFF. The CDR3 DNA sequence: TGTGCTAGTGGTTTGGTGGACAGGGGCACTGAAGCTTTCTTT.

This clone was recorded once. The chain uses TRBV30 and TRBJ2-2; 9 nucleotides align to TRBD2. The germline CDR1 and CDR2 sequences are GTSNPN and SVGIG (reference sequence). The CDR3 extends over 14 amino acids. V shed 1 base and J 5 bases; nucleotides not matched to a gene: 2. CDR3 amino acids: CAWSGGRGTGELFF. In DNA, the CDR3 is TGTGCCTGGAGTGGCGGGAGGGGAACCGGGGAGCTGTTTTTT.

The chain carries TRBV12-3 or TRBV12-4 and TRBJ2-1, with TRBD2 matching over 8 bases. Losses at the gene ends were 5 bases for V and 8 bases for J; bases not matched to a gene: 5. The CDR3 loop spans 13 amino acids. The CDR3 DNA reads TGTGCCAGCAGTCACCGACTAGCGTATGAGCAGTTCTTC. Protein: CASSHRLAYEQFF.

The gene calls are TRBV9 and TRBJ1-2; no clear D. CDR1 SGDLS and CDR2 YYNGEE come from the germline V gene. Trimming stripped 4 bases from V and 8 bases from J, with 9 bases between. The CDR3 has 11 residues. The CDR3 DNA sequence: TGTGCCAGCAGCCTAAACCGGGGCTACACCTTC. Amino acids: CASSLNRGYTF. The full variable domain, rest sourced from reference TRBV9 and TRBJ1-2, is DSGVTQTPKHLITATGQRVTLRCSPRSGDLSVYWYQQSLDQGLQFLIQYYNGEERAKGNILERFSAQQFPDLHSELNLSSLELGDSALYFCASSLNRGYTFGSGTRLTVV.

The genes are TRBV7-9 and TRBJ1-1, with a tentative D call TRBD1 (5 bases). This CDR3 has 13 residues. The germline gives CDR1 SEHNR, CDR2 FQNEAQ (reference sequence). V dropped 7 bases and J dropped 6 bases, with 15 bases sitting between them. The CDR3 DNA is TGTGCCAGCACCTTCGGGGGTATAGCTGAAGCTTTCTTT. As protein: CASTFGGIAEAFF.

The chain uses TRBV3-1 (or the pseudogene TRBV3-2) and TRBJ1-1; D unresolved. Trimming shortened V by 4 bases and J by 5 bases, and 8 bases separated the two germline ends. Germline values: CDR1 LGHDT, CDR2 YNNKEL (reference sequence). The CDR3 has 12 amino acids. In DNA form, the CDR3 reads TGTGCCAGCAGCCGAGGAGTAACTGAAGCTTTCTTT. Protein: CASSRGVTEAFF.

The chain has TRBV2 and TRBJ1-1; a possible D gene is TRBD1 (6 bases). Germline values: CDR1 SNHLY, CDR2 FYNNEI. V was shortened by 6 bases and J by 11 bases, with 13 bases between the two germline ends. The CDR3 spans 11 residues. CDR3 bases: TGTGCCAGCAGGTTAACAGGGATGGCTTTCTTT. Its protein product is CASRLTGMAFF.

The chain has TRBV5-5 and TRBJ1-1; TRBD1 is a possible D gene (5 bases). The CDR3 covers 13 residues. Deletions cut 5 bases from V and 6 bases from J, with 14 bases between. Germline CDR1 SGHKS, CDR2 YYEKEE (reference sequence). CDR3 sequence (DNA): TGTGCCAGCAGTTCGGTGCAGGGTCCTGAAGCTTTCTTT. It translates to CASSSVQGPEAFF.

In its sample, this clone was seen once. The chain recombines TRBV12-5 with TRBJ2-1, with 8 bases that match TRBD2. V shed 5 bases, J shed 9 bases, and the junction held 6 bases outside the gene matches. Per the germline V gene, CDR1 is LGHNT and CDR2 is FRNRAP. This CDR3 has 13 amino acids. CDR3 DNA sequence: TGTGCTAGTGGTAACGGGGGGGCTGGTGAGCAGTTCTTC. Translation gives CASGNGGAGEQFF.

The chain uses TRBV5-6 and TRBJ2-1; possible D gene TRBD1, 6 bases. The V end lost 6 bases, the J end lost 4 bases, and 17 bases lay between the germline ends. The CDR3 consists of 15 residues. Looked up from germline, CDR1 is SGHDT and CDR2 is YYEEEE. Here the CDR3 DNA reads TGTGCCAGCAAATACGGGGCAGGGGCTTACAATGAGCAGTTCTTC. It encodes CASKYGAGAYNEQFF.

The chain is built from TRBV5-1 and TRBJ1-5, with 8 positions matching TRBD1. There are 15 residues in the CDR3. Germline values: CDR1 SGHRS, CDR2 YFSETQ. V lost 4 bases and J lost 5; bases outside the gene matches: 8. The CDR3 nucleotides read TGCGCCAGCAGCCTTGGACAGGGTCCGGATCAGCCCCAGCATTTT. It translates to CASSLGQGPDQPQHF.

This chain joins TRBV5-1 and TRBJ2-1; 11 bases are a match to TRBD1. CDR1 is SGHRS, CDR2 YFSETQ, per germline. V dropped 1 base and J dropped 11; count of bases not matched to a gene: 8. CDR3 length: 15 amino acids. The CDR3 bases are TGCGCCAGCAGCTTGACCGGGACAGGGGGGACTCAGCAGTTCTTC. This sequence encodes CASSLTGTGGTQQFF.

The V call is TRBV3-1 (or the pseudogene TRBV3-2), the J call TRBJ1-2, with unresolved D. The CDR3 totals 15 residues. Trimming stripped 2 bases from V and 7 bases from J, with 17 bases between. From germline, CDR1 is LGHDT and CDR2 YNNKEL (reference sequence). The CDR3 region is CASSQKLRDYAGYTF. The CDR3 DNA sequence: TGTGCCAGCAGCCAAAAACTCCGGGATTATGCTGGCTACACCTTC.